Following are 17 T cell receptor beta chains from one sample sequenced in a study of CD8+CD57+ T cells in acquired aplastic anemia. Patients included in sequencing had previously demonstrated CD8+CD57+ cell expansion by flow cytometry. Genomic DNA provided the template from which TCR beta VDJ and CDR3 profiles were obtained. Each CDR3 protein is one row after TCRdb ran MiXCR on the reads. The data show over 150,000 distinct CDR3 sequences, nearly 65% seen once. Sequencing was performed on sorted CD4+, CD8+, or CD8+CD57+ T cells (not recorded which) from PBMCs. The receptors here all came from a human donor with aplastic anemia.

This rearrangement joins TRBV2 to TRBJ1-4, with D unclear. The germline V gene has CDR1 SNHLY and CDR2 FYNNEI. CDR3 length: 12 amino acids. Trimming cost V 2 bases and J 8 bases, with 6 bases left between them. CDR3 region: CASSELGEKLFF. CDR3 nucleotide sequence: TGTGCCAGCAGTGAATTAGGGGAAAAACTGTTTTTT.

The chain recombines TRBV19 with TRBJ2-6; D perhaps matches TRBD2 (8 bases). CDR3 length: 18 residues. CDR1 is LNHDA and CDR2 is SQIVND in the germline V gene (reference sequence). The V end lost 6 bases, the J end lost 0 bases, and 18 bases lay between the germline ends. The CDR3 DNA is TGTGCCAGTAGGGCGGGAGGTCAGGGGGGCTCTGGGGCCAACGTCCTGACTTTC. The encoded protein is CASRAGGQGGSGANVLTF.

The rearrangement uses TRBV7-3 and TRBJ1-2, with D uncertain. Germline V CDR1 and CDR2: SGHTA, FQGTGA. The CDR3 length is 12 residues. Trimming cost V 5 bases and J 7 bases, with 11 bases left between them. Here the CDR3 DNA reads TGTGCCAGCAGCCACTTTAGGTCTGGCTACACCTTC. It specifies CASSHFRSGYTF.

The V call is TRBV24-1, the J call TRBJ2-7; D is unclear. CDR3 length: 12 amino acids. V was clipped by 3 bases and J by 6 bases, with 8 bases between them. In germline, CDR1 is KGHDR, CDR2 SFDVKD. The CDR3 spells CATSDLGSEQYF. DNA for the CDR3: TGTGCCACCAGTGATCTGGGTAGCGAGCAGTACTTC.

This clonotype was observed at least ten times. The rearrangement joins TRBV7-4 to TRBJ2-7; TRBD1 matches 9 bases. J was trimmed by 2 bases and V by 0 bases; bases with no gene match: 14. Per germline, CDR1 SGHVT and CDR2 SQSDAQ. The CDR3 is made up of 19 amino acids. In DNA, the CDR3 is TGTGCCAGCAGCTTAGCCAGCTCCATTAGGGACAGGGCGGCCTACGAGCAGTACTTC. This translates into CASSLASSIRDRAAYEQYF. Full variable domain (outside the CDR3, taken from reference TRBV7-4 and TRBJ2-7): GAGVSQSPRYKVAKRGRDVALRCDSISGHVTLYWYRQTLGQGSEVLTYSQSDAQRDKSGRPSGRFSAERPERSVSTLKIQRTEQGDSAVYLCASSLASSIRDRAAYEQYFGPGTRLTVT.

This sequence joins TRBV9 and TRBJ2-2; the D is unclear. The CDR3 covers 14 residues. CDR1 and CDR2 (germline): SGDLS, YYNGEE. The V and J ends lost 0 bases and 3 bases respectively, with 6 bases between them. In DNA, the CDR3 is TGTGCCAGCAGCGTAGCCCCCCACACCGGGGAGCTGTTTTTT. Protein sequence: CASSVAPHTGELFF.

This clonotype has a handful of counts. V is TRBV27 and J is TRBJ1-1, with D unclear. Germline values: CDR1 MNHEY, CDR2 SMNVEV (reference sequence). The CDR3 consists of 14 residues. V lost 3 bases and J lost 1, with 9 bases in between. The CDR3 spells CASSFLGANTEAFF. DNA for the CDR3: TGTGCCAGCAGTTTTCTGGGAGCGAACACTGAAGCTTTCTTT.

In this sample, this clonotype turned up many times. V and J are TRBV9 and TRBJ2-3, with 7 bases that match TRBD2. The CDR3 extends over 15 amino acids. V was pared by 2 bases and J by 4 bases, with 7 bases of the junction left unmatched. From germline, CDR1 is SGDLS and CDR2 YYNGEE. CDR3 DNA: TGTGCCAGCAGCGTTGAGGTGGGGAGGGCAGATACGCAGTATTTT. Translation: CASSVEVGRADTQYF. Full variable domain (rest looked up from reference TRBV9 and TRBJ2-3): DSGVTQTPKHLITATGQRVTLRCSPRSGDLSVYWYQQSLDQGLQFLIQYYNGEERAKGNILERFSAQQFPDLHSELNLSSLELGDSALYFCASSVEVGRADTQYFGPGTRLTVL.

The chain joins TRBV2 to TRBJ1-2; D is unclear. Trimming pared 6 bases from V and 4 bases from J, leaving 6 bases between. CDR3 length: 11 amino acids. Germline values: CDR1 SNHLY, CDR2 FYNNEI. CDR3 residues: CASRTVYGYTF. The CDR3 DNA is TGTGCCAGCAGAACGGTCTATGGCTACACCTTC.

The J gene is TRBJ2-7, the V gene TRBV7-4; D might be TRBD1 or TRBD2, each matching 5 bases. Trimming cost V 0 bases and J 6 bases, with 15 bases left between them. This CDR3 is 15 amino acids long. Germline V CDR1 and CDR2: SGHVT, SQSDAQ. The CDR3 sequence is CASSLALRGWAEQYF. CDR3 nucleotide sequence: TGTGCCAGCAGCTTAGCGCTGAGGGGCTGGGCCGAGCAGTACTTC.

The chain carries TRBV20-1 and TRBJ1-1; TRBD1 matches at 9 bases. The V gene's germline CDR1 is DFQATT and CDR2 SNEGSKA (reference sequence). Unmatched junction bases numbered 7, after V lost 4 bases and J lost 4 bases. The CDR3 length is 14 residues. The CDR3 sequence is CSATRDRVATEAFF. Written as DNA, the CDR3 is TGCAGTGCTACTCGGGACAGGGTGGCCACTGAAGCTTTCTTT.

The V and J genes are TRBV19 and TRBJ1-2; D might be TRBD1 (5 bases). V lost 2 bases, J lost 3 bases, and 13 bases lay in between. Germline lookup yields CDR1 LNHDA and CDR2 SQIVND (reference sequence). This CDR3 has 15 residues. CDR3 sequence reads: CASSIRQGGDYGYTF. The CDR3 bases are TGTGCCAGTAGTATACGCCAGGGAGGTGACTATGGCTACACCTTC.

The chain joins TRBV2 to TRBJ2-7; TRBD1 agrees at 8 bases. CDR1 SNHLY and CDR2 FYNNEI come from the germline V gene. The CDR3 loop spans 14 amino acids. J gave up 3 bases and V 0 bases, and 1 base lay outside the gene matches. As DNA, the CDR3 is TGTGCCAGCAGTGAAGCCGGGACAGGCTACGAGCAGTACTTC. This encodes CASSEAGTGYEQYF.

This clonotype came up a few times. The rearrangement links TRBV29-1 to TRBJ2-2; D is undetermined. The CDR3 contains 15 residues. V lost 4 bases to trimming and J lost 5 bases, with 17 bases between them. The V gene's germline CDR1 is SQVTM and CDR2 ANQGSEA. CDR3 in amino acids: CSVGLGGVATGELFF. The CDR3 DNA sequence: TGCAGCGTTGGATTGGGTGGTGTGGCTACCGGGGAGCTGTTTTTT.

The chain couples TRBV29-1 to TRBJ2-7; 9 bases align to TRBD1. The CDR3 covers 14 residues. The J segment lost 4 bases and the V segment lost 7 bases, leaving 11 bases of the junction unmatched. The germline V gene has CDR1 SQVTM and CDR2 ANQGSEA. CDR3 sequence (DNA): TGCAGCGCCTACACCGGGACAGGGAATTACGAGCAGTACTTC. This sequence encodes CSAYTGTGNYEQYF.

The chain carries TRBV7-9 and TRBJ1-2; TRBD1 is a possible D gene (5 bases). This CDR3 region has 17 residues. In germline, CDR1 is SEHNR, CDR2 FQNEAQ (reference sequence). Trimming pared 5 bases from V and 4 bases from J, leaving 23 bases between. This CDR3 reads CASSPTTKGLSSYGYTF. Here the CDR3 DNA reads TGTGCCAGCAGCCCAACGACGAAGGGGTTGAGTAGCTATGGCTACACCTTC. Drawing the rest from reference TRBV7-9 and TRBJ1-2, the complete variable domain is DTGVSQNPRHKITKRGQNVTFRCDPISEHNRLYWYRQTLGQGPEFLTYFQNEAQLEKSRLLSDRFSAERPKGSFSTLEIQRTEQGDSAMYLCASSPTTKGLSSYGYTFGSGTRLTVV.

J is TRBJ1-5 and V is TRBV20-1; D is possibly TRBD1 (6 bases). Per germline, CDR1 DFQATT and CDR2 SNEGSKA (reference sequence). The CDR3 has 15 amino acids. The V and J ends lost 6 bases and 4 bases respectively, with 19 bases between them. CDR3 DNA: TGCAGTGCCAGCAGCCCAACAGGGCGGAATCAGCCCCAGCATTTT. This encodes CSASSPTGRNQPQHF.